This T cell receptor beta chain stems from a study of shared clonotypes between healthy human individuals (dated by TCRdb to about 2020). About the full investigation: The cohort included a few men and two women between 18 and 49 years of age. Per donor, three plates each were used for CD4 naive and CD4 memory, two for CD8 naive, and one for CD8 memory. To estimate repertoire size and how much clonotype sharing occurs between individuals, the study deeply sequenced the blood TCR repertoires of several healthy adults. Libraries were prepared and TCR repertoires were sequenced by different laboratories using diverse techniques, in order to increase sequencing depth and limit assay-specific biases. Between about 0.8 and 8.9 billion PBMCs per donor were obtained by leukapheresis.

A remark on this clone: What this receptor recognizes is not known. The input lacks base qualities; no much larger clone sits a single base away.

Overall results and qualifications from the work: Sharing across a handful of donors was observed for around 5% of naive CD4, 3.5% of naive CD8, over 2% of memory CD4, and roughly 0.43% of memory CD8 clonotypes. Larger estimated clonotype richness was generally found for naive subsets than for memory subsets. Compared with non-shared clonotypes, the clonotypes found in all four sorted-subset donors had higher generation probabilities. The small number of donors limited the genetic and exposure-history diversity represented. Sampling was restricted to blood, and TCR repertoires in tissues likely differ from the TCR repertoires found in blood. Pairwise subsampling indicated that sequencing depth was expected to affect the degree of clonotype sharing among donors. Incomplete sequencing was indicated by rarefaction of sorted-subset datasets, despite the large sequencing depth.

Using the deep immunoSEQ assay, TCR CDR3 regions were amplified from genomic DNA by multiplex PCR. Extracted genomic DNA from each cell subset was distributed evenly across all wells of several immunoSEQ 96-well plates, and each plate was treated as a replicate. For sorted subsets, each replicate PCR was loaded with roughly 0.2 ug genomic DNA, equivalent to 25,000 to 35,000 T cell genomes. Purified libraries were measured with a Qubit 3.0 fluorometer, size-checked on a Bioanalyzer 2100, and measured again with the KAPA Library Quantification kit. Every immunoSEQ 96-well plate was sequenced on a separate single-read 150-cycle Illumina NextSeq 550 flow cell. In the authors' own workflow: Because the immunoSEQ output included only junctional sequences and no quality scores, the filtering could not be the same as the filtering used for full-length reads. Sequences were annotated with PyIR, a Python wrapper for IgBLAST v1.9, and V/J genes and CDR3 were assigned using IMGT germline references. Reads were filtered out if the reads had weak V/J assignments (E-value above 1e-6), no CDR3, stop codons, out-of-frame junctions, or ambiguous translated residues. V3J clonotypes were defined as sequences sharing an identical inferred V gene, J gene, and CDR3 amino acid sequence. Percentage overlap between repertoires was calculated by dividing the number of shared unique clonotypes by the size of the smaller repertoire. RTK rarefaction, the Chao1 estimator, and Recon v2.1 estimates of unobserved clonotypes were used to assess repertoire richness. For all TCRbeta clonotypes obtained by the gDNA method from a handful of donors, generation probabilities were computed with OLGA. TCRdb took over this immuneACCESS table, retaining in-frame rearrangements with V and J assigned. Such tables are incomplete; in checked studies, under half of the missing clones stem from an unresolved V gene, and the remainder is unexplained. For V, J and clone size, that table is used; D and trimming come from the DNA. Recorded for this sample are 850,000 to 1,200,000 clones; about 75% of them occurred a single time. The ten largest clones capture less than 1.5% of the sample.

From its cysteine to its phenylalanine, the CDR3 spans 14 amino acids. CDR3 DNA only is kept here, 42 bases in frame from base 1. The junction carries 11 bases between V and J, which are trimmed by 4 bases and 1 base respectively. The germline V gene supplies CDR1 MNHNS and CDR2 SASEGT. Healthy HIV-negative adults with no recently reported acute infections or vaccinations were included as donors. Every donor was a Caucasian adult living in Nashville, Tennessee, USA. CD4+ T cells were enriched by magnetic negative selection; naive cells were then positively selected on CD45RA, and the negative fraction formed the memory subset. Blood was collected by leukapheresis, and PBMCs were isolated by Ficoll-Histopaque density gradient centrifugation and then cryopreserved in liquid nitrogen vapor phase. Analytical flow cytometry was used to check the purity and quantity of each magnetically sorted T cell population. From each sorted fraction, genomic DNA was isolated and quantified by UV absorbance on a Nanodrop 2000c.

The material sequenced was memory CD4+ T cells sorted from blood. Per the publication, the cell subset or site label means: CD45RA-negative fraction. The rearrangement combines TRBV6-1 with TRBJ2-7, with the D segment possibly TRBD1 or TRBD2, each aligning over 5 bases. The TCR originated in a man between 18 and 35 years old in good health. Read as DNA, the sequence is TGTGCCAGCAGTGTGGGGGACGGATCCTACGAGCAGTACTTC. It is translated as CASSVGDGSYEQYF.